The subject of this entry is one T cell receptor (beta chain). The antigen is unknown. The V end was cut by 1 base, the J end by 7 bases, with 16 bases between. CDR1 and CDR2 (germline): LNHDA, SQIVND (reference sequence). This CDR3 has 15 residues. The data originate from a study of cytomegalovirus exposure and HLA in healthy donors. The PCR had 60 Vbeta and 13 Jbeta primers. Assay used: immunoSEQ multiplex PCR; TCRdb lists only in-frame clones, some missing. The sample totals 200,000 or so clones. Study findings and constraints: In a later analysis, TCR beta V- and J-gene trimming showed a link to a missense DCLRE1C variant. Cytomegalovirus-associated status was assigned to 164 TCR beta chains. Evidence from a later analysis indicated that most CMV-associated TCR beta chains looked HLA-restricted. An analysis that was carried out later associated 15,000 to 20,000 TCR beta sequences with HLA alleles at 0.05 false discovery rate.

This chain links TRBV19 with TRBJ2-5, with D possibly being TRBD1 (6 bases). Input material: PBMCs. This receptor was obtained from a boy between 10 and 17 years old in good health and CMV-seronegative. The CDR3 DNA is TGTGCCAGTAGTATAGGAAACAGGGATGTAGGGACCCAGTACTTC. This sequence encodes CASSIGNRDVGTQYF.